This note documents a single TCR beta chain sequence. Its target is unknown. This entry comes from a study of beta chain features in type 1 diabetes. Study-level findings and limits: A moderate, significant TCRB CDR3 shortening appeared in type 1 diabetes across four CD4+ subsets.

The V end lost 5 bases, the J end lost 3 bases, and 8 bases lay between the germline ends. The germline V gene has CDR1 GTSNPN and CDR2 SVGIG (reference sequence). The CDR3 loop spans 13 amino acids. Investigators reverse transcribed all isolated RNA, so they sequenced expressed TCRB transcripts. Produced via immunoSEQ multiplex PCR; TCRdb's table is partial and in-frame only. In the table there are a few hundred thousand clones, more than 11% of which are singletons. What was sequenced was naive CD4+ T cells from blood. The clonotype comes from a young man with type 1 diabetes. The chain joins TRBV30 to TRBJ1-6; a weak D match, TRBD1 (6 bases). This CDR3 reads CAWGDIYNSPLHF. CDR3 in DNA: TGTGCCTGGGGGGACATCTATAATTCACCCCTCCACTTT.